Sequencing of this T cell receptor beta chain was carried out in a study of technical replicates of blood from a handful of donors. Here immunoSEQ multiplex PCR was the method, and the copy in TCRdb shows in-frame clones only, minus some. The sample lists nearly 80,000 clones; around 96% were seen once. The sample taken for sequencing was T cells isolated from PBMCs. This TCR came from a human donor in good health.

The CDR3 DNA reads as TGTGCCAGCCTTCTTAGCTCCTACGAGCAGTACTTC. Its protein product is CASLLSSYEQYF. The rearrangement joins TRBV6-1 to TRBJ2-7, with D uncertain. This CDR3 region has 12 residues. Germline values: CDR1 MNHNS, CDR2 SASEGT. Trimming removed 8 bases at V and 0 bases at J, with 8 bases between.